The next 8 T cell receptor beta chains were all read from a single sample in a study of CD8 T cells in Susac syndrome. After extraction with the RNeasy kit, about 0.5 to 1 ug of the RNA was reverse transcribed using random hexamers. TCRdb independently ran MiXCR on the immunoSEQ multiplex PCR reads; one entry per CDR3 protein. The data hold some 200,000 distinct CDR3 sequences, with over 85% observed a single time. The sample comprised CD4+ T cells from PBMCs. These receptors came from a human donor in good health.

The chain recombines TRBV13 with TRBJ2-7, with D possibly being TRBD1 or TRBD2 (5 bases each). CDR3 length: 12 amino acids. Germline V gene lookup returns CDR1 PRHDT and CDR2 FYEKMQ (reference sequence). The V gene lost 2 bases and the J gene lost 5 bases, with 7 bases spanning the gap. CDR3 protein: CASSLSGHEQYF. The CDR3 coding sequence is TGTGCCAGCAGCTTATCGGGGCACGAGCAGTACTTC.

The chain links TRBV19 to TRBJ2-5; TRBD2 agrees at 7 bases. The germline CDR1 and CDR2 sequences are LNHDA and SQIVND (reference sequence). With 6 bases clipped from V and 4 bases from J, the junction kept 8 bases outside the gene matches. The length of the CDR3 is 14 residues. For the CDR3, the DNA is TGTGCCAGTAGCGAGTCCCCGGGGGGAGAGACCCAGTACTTC. It codes for CASSESPGGETQYF.

This clonotype was detected once. V is TRBV30 and J is TRBJ1-1; D is unresolved. The V and J ends lost 1 base and 8 bases respectively, with 8 bases between them. This CDR3 spans 11 amino acids. CDR1 and CDR2 from the germline V gene are GTSNPN and SVGIG (reference sequence). The CDR3 coding sequence is TGTGCCTGGAGTGAGGAGACAGAAGCTTTCTTT. This gives the protein CAWSEETEAFF.

This clonotype was detected only once. The chain has TRBV20-1 and TRBJ2-1; D is undetermined. This CDR3 is built from 13 residues. Deletions cut 1 base from V and 5 bases from J, with 9 bases between. The germline V gene has CDR1 DFQATT and CDR2 SNEGSKA (reference sequence). CDR3 loop: CSARAGRHNEQFF. The CDR3 coding sequence is TGCAGTGCTAGAGCAGGAAGACACAATGAGCAGTTCTTC.

This clonotype has more than one count but fewer than ten. The CDR3 coding sequence is TGTGCCAGTAGTAGGCGGGCCGGGGAGCTGTTTTTT. Translating gives CASSRRAGELFF. The rearrangement links TRBV19 to TRBJ2-2, with D tentatively TRBD2 (5 bases). Per germline, CDR1 LNHDA and CDR2 SQIVND (reference sequence). The CDR3 runs 12 residues. The V gene lost 4 bases and the J gene lost 6 bases, with 6 bases spanning the gap.

The rearrangement joins TRBV5-1 to TRBJ2-3; 10 bases fit TRBD2. Trimming cost V 4 bases and J 6 bases; bases outside gene matches: 11. The germline V gene has CDR1 SGHRS and CDR2 YFSETQ. This CDR3 is 16 amino acids long. The DNA for the CDR3 is TGCGCCAGCAGCCCACCGCTAGCGGGAGTAGGTGATACGCAGTATTTT. Residues: CASSPPLAGVGDTQYF.

In nucleotides, the CDR3 is TGCAGTGCTAGAGTGGCGGGAATTCGGGAGCAGTTCTTC. It is translated as CSARVAGIREQFF. This rearrangement joins TRBV20-1 to TRBJ2-1; D possibly corresponds to TRBD2 (6 bases). Germline lookup yields CDR1 DFQATT and CDR2 SNEGSKA (reference sequence). This CDR3 is 13 amino acids long. Trimming cost V 1 base and J 10 bases, with 14 bases left between them.

The rearrangement links TRBV3-1 to TRBJ2-5; the D gene is possibly TRBD2 (5 bases). CDR3 length: 12 amino acids. V gave up 4 bases and J gave up 5 bases, with 8 bases separating them. The germline V gene encodes CDR1 LGHDT and CDR2 YNNKEL (reference sequence). The CDR3 DNA is TGTGCCAGCAGCCTAGCGTTCGAGACCCAGTACTTC. Amino acids: CASSLAFETQYF.